These T cell receptor beta chains were read from a single sample in a study of human T cells and chemical hapten exposure. Each CDR3 protein is one row after TCRdb ran MiXCR on the 5' RACE reads. The sample lists under 85,000 distinct CDR3 sequences, roughly 8% occurring once. These receptors were taken from a male donor in good health. CDR3s include the opening cysteine and the closing phenylalanine or tryptophan. A D gene is named only where the DNA matches it firmly. Part of the rows lack a size; the others show once, few, many or a class for expanded clones.

V: TRBV3-1; J: TRBJ2-7; D: TRBD2; size: .; DNA: TGTGCCAGCAGCGAGACTAGCGGGTCTTCCTACGAGCAGTACTTC; CDR3: CASSETSGSSYEQYF
V: TRBV6-6; J: TRBJ2-7; D: .; size: few; DNA: TGTGCCAGCAGTACCGACAGGTCAGCCTACGAGCAGTACTTC; CDR3: CASSTDRSAYEQYF
V: TRBV5-1; J: TRBJ2-1; D: TRBD2; size: few; DNA: TGCGCCAGCAGCTTGGTAGTAGCGGGAGACCACAATGAGCAGTTCTTC; CDR3: CASSLVVAGDHNEQFF
V: TRBV6-1; J: TRBJ2-3; D: .; size: few; DNA: TGTGCCAGCAGTTCGGGGGCGGGAGTCTGGACAGATACGCAGTATTTT; CDR3: CASSSGAGVWTDTQYF
V: TRBV15; J: TRBJ2-1; D: TRBD2; size: few; DNA: TGTGCCACCAGCAGCGGTGCGGGAGGCAGCCCCTACAATGAGCAGTTCTTC; CDR3: CATSSGAGGSPYNEQFF
V: TRBV6-5; J: TRBJ1-1; D: TRBD1; size: many; DNA: TGTGCCAGCAGTTACACAGGGGTGGTGGCTGAAGCTTTCTTT; CDR3: CASSYTGVVAEAFF
V: TRBV7-9; J: TRBJ2-3; D: .; size: many; DNA: TGTGCCAGCAGCCCCAAGGAAAAAGATACGCAGTATTTT; CDR3: CASSPKEKDTQYF
V: TRBV28; J: TRBJ2-7; D: TRBD2; size: few; DNA: TGTGCCAGCAGTTCTGCCGGGACTAGCCTTTACGAGCAGTACTTC; CDR3: CASSSAGTSLYEQYF
V: TRBV12-3/TRBV12-4; J: TRBJ2-1; D: .; size: few; DNA: TGTGCCAGCAGCCGTCACTCCTACAATGAGCAGTTCTTC; CDR3: CASSRHSYNEQFF
V: TRBV7-8; J: TRBJ1-5; D: .; size: .; DNA: TGTGCCAGCAGCTTGGCGCGGAGGAGCAATCAGCCCCAGCATTTT; CDR3: CASSLARRSNQPQHF
V: TRBV25-1; J: TRBJ2-7; D: TRBD1; size: many; DNA: TGTGCCAGCAGTGCCCAGGACAGGTCTAATTACGAGCAGTACTTC; CDR3: CASSAQDRSNYEQYF